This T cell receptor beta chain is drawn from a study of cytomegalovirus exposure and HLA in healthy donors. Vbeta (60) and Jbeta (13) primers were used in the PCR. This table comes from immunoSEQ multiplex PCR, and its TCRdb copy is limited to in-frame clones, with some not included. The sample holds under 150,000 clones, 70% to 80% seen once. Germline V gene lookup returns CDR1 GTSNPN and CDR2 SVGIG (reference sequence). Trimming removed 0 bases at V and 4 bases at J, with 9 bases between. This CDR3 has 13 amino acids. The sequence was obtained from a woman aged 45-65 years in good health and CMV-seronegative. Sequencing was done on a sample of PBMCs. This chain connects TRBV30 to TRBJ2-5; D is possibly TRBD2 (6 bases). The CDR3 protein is CAWSVTGRETQYF. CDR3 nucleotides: TGTGCCTGGAGTGTGACCGGGAGAGAGACCCAGTACTTC. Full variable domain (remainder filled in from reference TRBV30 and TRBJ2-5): SQTIHQWPATLVQPVGSPLSLECTVEGTSNPNLYWYRQAAGRGLQLLFYSVGIGQISSEVPQNLSASRPQDRQFILSSKKLLLSDSGFYLCAWSVTGRETQYFGPGTRLLVL.